A selection of T cell receptor beta chains follows, all from one sample in a study of graft-versus-host responses after intestinal transplantation. Only in-frame clones appear in the TCRdb table, and some are missing; sequencing was by immunoSEQ multiplex PCR. Among some 90,000 clones listed, roughly 90% were seen once. For these receptors, no antigen is known. Source: unstimulated CD8+ T cells sorted from spleen or lymph node cells, taken before transplant. The receptors were sampled from a human donor who was the organ donor for an intestinal transplant. Each CDR3 is given with its conserved first and last residue. The order of the fields is V gene, clone size, J gene, D gene, CDR3 DNA, CDR3 protein. A D gene is named only where the DNA matches it firmly. Expanded clones get a size class; other rows say once, few or many, or leave the size out.

V: TRBV15; size: .; J: TRBJ2-5; D: TRBD2; DNA: TGTGCCACCAGAGTAGCGGGGCAAGAGACCCAGTACTTC; CDR3: CATRVAGQETQYF
V: TRBV4-1; size: .; J: TRBJ2-3; D: TRBD2; DNA: TGCGCCAGCAGCCTTACTAGCGGGGGGGCCACAGATACGCAGTATTTT; CDR3: CASSLTSGGATDTQYF
V: TRBV4-3; size: .; J: TRBJ2-1; D: TRBD2; DNA: TGCGCCAGCAGCCAAGATGGGACTAGCGGGGGGCCAGGGGATGAGCAGTTCTTC; CDR3: CASSQDGTSGGPGDEQFF
V: TRBV19; size: .; J: TRBJ2-2; D: .; DNA: TGTGCCAGTAGTCCAATCGGGATGAACACCGGGGAGCTGTTTTTT; CDR3: CASSPIGMNTGELFF
V: TRBV19; size: .; J: TRBJ1-6; D: TRBD1; DNA: TGTGTCAGTTCGATTCTGACAGGGGGCTATAATTCACCCCTCCACTTT; CDR3: CVSSILTGGYNSPLHF
V: TRBV7-9; size: .; J: TRBJ2-5; D: TRBD2; DNA: TGTGCCAGCAGCTTACTAGGAGCGGGGACTCAAGAGACCCAGTACTTC; CDR3: CASSLLGAGTQETQYF
V: TRBV19; size: .; J: TRBJ1-1; D: .; DNA: TGTGCCAGTAGTTGGGCAGGGGCATCGAACACTGAAGCTTTCTTT; CDR3: CASSWAGASNTEAFF
V: TRBV27; size: .; J: TRBJ2-1; D: TRBD2; DNA: TGTGCCAGCAGTTTAGCTAGCGGGGCGTCCTACAATGAGCAGTTCTTC; CDR3: CASSLASGASYNEQFF
V: TRBV2; size: .; J: TRBJ2-3; D: .; DNA: TGTGCCAGCAGTGATCCCGCCTCGGTATCGTCGTCAGATACGCAGTATTTT; CDR3: CASSDPASVSSSDTQYF
V: TRBV9; size: .; J: TRBJ2-1; D: .; DNA: TGTGCCAGCGCCCCCAGCGTAGCCTACAATGAGCAGTTCTTC; CDR3: CASAPSVAYNEQFF
V: TRBV19; size: .; J: TRBJ1-5; D: TRBD1; DNA: TGTGCCAGTAGACCTCCGGGACAGGGGATATTTCAGCCCCAGCATTTT; CDR3: CASRPPGQGIFQPQHF
V: TRBV9; size: .; J: TRBJ2-5; D: TRBD2; DNA: TGTGCCAGCAGCGAAGGGAGGGAAGAGACCCAGTACTTC; CDR3: CASSEGREETQYF
V: TRBV9; size: .; J: TRBJ1-4; D: .; DNA: TGTGCCAGCAGCGCGGGTGAAAAACTGTTTTTT; CDR3: CASSAGEKLFF
V: TRBV7-9; size: .; J: TRBJ2-5; D: .; DNA: TGTGCCAGCAGCCCCCTAGAGACCCAGTACTTC; CDR3: CASSPLETQYF
V: TRBV7-6; size: .; J: TRBJ2-6; D: TRBD1; DNA: TGTGCCAGCAGCTTAGGAAGGACAGGGACCTCTGGGGCCAACGTCCTGACTTTC; CDR3: CASSLGRTGTSGANVLTF
V: TRBV9; size: .; J: TRBJ2-3; D: .; DNA: TGTGCCAGCAGCGACACGGGACACACAGATACGCAGTATTTT; CDR3: CASSDTGHTDTQYF
V: TRBV10-2; size: .; J: TRBJ1-1; D: .; DNA: TGCGCCAGTACGGGGGGCGCGAACACTGAAGCTTTCTTT; CDR3: CASTGGANTEAFF
V: TRBV4-3; size: few; J: TRBJ1-2; D: .; DNA: TGCGCCAGCAGCCAAGATCTGGCGGAAGCTGAGGGCTACACCTTC; CDR3: CASSQDLAEAEGYTF
V: TRBV19; size: .; J: TRBJ2-1; D: TRBD2; DNA: TGTGCCAGTAGTAAACGGGGGGGCAATGAGCAGTTCTTC; CDR3: CASSKRGGNEQFF
V: TRBV10-3; size: .; J: TRBJ1-3; D: .; DNA: TGTGCCATCAGTGAGGACAGCTCTGGAAACACCATATATTTT; CDR3: CAISEDSSGNTIYF
V: TRBV6-1; size: .; J: TRBJ2-7; D: .; DNA: TGTGCCAGCAGTGAAGTTGGCGGAATCCTTTACGAGCAGTACTTC; CDR3: CASSEVGGILYEQYF
V: TRBV7-6; size: .; J: TRBJ2-7; D: TRBD2; DNA: TGTGCCAGCAGCTTAGAGGCTAGCGGGTACGAGCAGTACTTC; CDR3: CASSLEASGYEQYF
V: TRBV27; size: .; J: TRBJ2-7; D: TRBD1; DNA: TGTGCCAGCAGTTTGGGGACAGGTTACGAGCAGTACTTC; CDR3: CASSLGTGYEQYF
V: TRBV7-2; size: .; J: TRBJ1-2; D: .; DNA: TGTGCCAGCAGCTCGTATGGCTACACCTTC; CDR3: CASSSYGYTF
V: TRBV27; size: .; J: TRBJ2-7; D: TRBD1; DNA: TGTGCCAGCTTCAACAGGGGGTACGAGCAGTACTTC; CDR3: CASFNRGYEQYF
V: TRBV28; size: .; J: TRBJ2-7; D: .; DNA: TGTGCCAGCAGTCCGAACCTAAGCTCCTACGAGCAGTACTTC; CDR3: CASSPNLSSYEQYF
V: TRBV5-1; size: .; J: TRBJ2-3; D: TRBD2; DNA: TGCGCCAGCAGCTATAGCGGGGGGAGCACAGATACGCAGTATTTT; CDR3: CASSYSGGSTDTQYF
V: TRBV13; size: .; J: TRBJ2-1; D: TRBD2; DNA: TGTGCCAGCAGCATTTCTAGCGGACCAATTTACAATGAGCAGTTCTTC; CDR3: CASSISSGPIYNEQFF
V: TRBV29-1; size: .; J: TRBJ2-1; D: TRBD2; DNA: TGCAGCGCTCGTCTGCTGGGGGGGGAGCAGTTCTTC; CDR3: CSARLLGGEQFF
V: TRBV6-1; size: .; J: TRBJ2-3; D: TRBD1; DNA: TGTGCCAGCAGTGAAGGGACAGGGAACACAGATACGCAGTATTTT; CDR3: CASSEGTGNTDTQYF
V: TRBV5-4; size: once; J: TRBJ1-6; D: TRBD1; DNA: TGTGCCAGCAGCAGCCGGGACAGGGTTATTTCACCCCTCCACTTT; CDR3: CASSSRDRVISPLHF
V: TRBV14; size: .; J: TRBJ1-1; D: .; DNA: TGTGCCAGCAGCCAGGTTCGGGAAATGAACACTGAAGCTTTCTTT; CDR3: CASSQVREMNTEAFF
V: TRBV5-4; size: .; J: TRBJ2-1; D: TRBD2; DNA: TGTGCCAGTAATACTAGCGGGGGTCCTGATGAGCAGTTCTTC; CDR3: CASNTSGGPDEQFF
V: TRBV7-9; size: .; J: TRBJ2-5; D: .; DNA: TGTGCCAGCAGCTTACTTGAGAACTCCGAGACCCAGTACTTC; CDR3: CASSLLENSETQYF
V: TRBV28; size: .; J: TRBJ1-4; D: .; DNA: TGTGCCAGCAGTTTCCCAGGGAATAATGAAAAACTGTTTTTT; CDR3: CASSFPGNNEKLFF
V: TRBV23-1; size: .; J: TRBJ1-2; D: TRBD1; DNA: TGCGCCAGCAGTAGCGATCAGGGGGCGGAAGGCTACACCTTC; CDR3: CASSSDQGAEGYTF
V: TRBV28; size: few; J: TRBJ1-4; D: .; DNA: TGTGCCAGCAGTTTAGGAACGAGACAGAGAAATGAAAAACTGTTTTTT; CDR3: CASSLGTRQRNEKLFF
V: TRBV6-5; size: .; J: TRBJ2-2; D: TRBD1; DNA: TGTGCCAGCAGTTATTCGGGACAGGGGGCCGGCGGGGAGCTGTTTTTT; CDR3: CASSYSGQGAGGELFF
V: TRBV19; size: .; J: TRBJ1-1; D: .; DNA: TGTGCCAGTAGTATCTTCAGGGGTGGGATGAACACTGAAGCTTTCTTT; CDR3: CASSIFRGGMNTEAFF